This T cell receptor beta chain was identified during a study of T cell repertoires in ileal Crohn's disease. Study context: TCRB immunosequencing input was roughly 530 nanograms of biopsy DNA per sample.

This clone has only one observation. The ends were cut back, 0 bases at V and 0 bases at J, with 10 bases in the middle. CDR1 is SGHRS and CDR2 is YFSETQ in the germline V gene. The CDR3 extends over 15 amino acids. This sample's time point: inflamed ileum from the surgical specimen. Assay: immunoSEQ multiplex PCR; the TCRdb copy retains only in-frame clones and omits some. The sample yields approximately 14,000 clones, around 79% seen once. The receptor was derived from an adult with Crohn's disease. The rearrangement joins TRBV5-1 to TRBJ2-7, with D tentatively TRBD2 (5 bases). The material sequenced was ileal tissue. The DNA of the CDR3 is TGCGCCAGCAGCTTGGCCAATGCGGGCTCCTACGAGCAGTACTTC. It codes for CASSLANAGSYEQYF.